This TCR beta chain derives from a study of human T cells and chemical hapten exposure. Whole-study context: Variation in per-sample TCR yields came mainly from small pooled library volume differences. Study-wide results and limits: The number of TCRs above 1 in 1000 frequency did not change after DPC sensitization.

The library labeled individual cDNA molecules by adding unique molecular identifiers to them. In the source study's methods: Samples ranged from about 20,000 to 750,000 TCRs, with a median of around 100,000. TCRdb re-derived calls from the 5' RACE reads in MiXCR, one entry per CDR3 protein. TCRdb's processing, not the authors' own work, is the source of the V and J calls. The table has 81,000 or so distinct CDR3 sequences, approximately 8% seen once. This clonotype appeared many times. The antigen is unknown. Total RNA extraction was carried out from unfractionated whole blood. Germline V gene sequence: CDR1 MNHNY, CDR2 SVGAGI (reference sequence). CDR3 size: 11 residues. J lost 10 bases, V lost 4 bases, and 1 base had no gene match.

The source is a male donor in good health. The rearrangement links TRBV6-6 to TRBJ2-1; TRBD1 aligns across 7 bases. CDR3 DNA sequence: TGTGCCAGCAGTTTACAGGGGGAGCAGTTCTTC. This translates into CASSLQGEQFF.